Presented here are 5 T cell receptor beta chains from one specimen sequenced in a study of neurological immune-mediated disorders. MiXCR, applied by TCRdb to the 5' RACE reads, yields one record per CDR3 protein. The profile covers tens of thousands of distinct CDR3 sequences, with roughly 13% appearing a single time and approximately 30% taken by the ten largest. Input material: PBMCs. The receptors here all came from a woman in her forties or fifties with HTLV-1-associated myelopathy (HAM/TSP).

The sample holds many counts of this clonotype. The CDR3 loop reads CASSDGPPRGYTF. The CDR3 region has the DNA TGCGCCAGCAGCGACGGGCCACCTAGGGGCTACACCTTC. The chain uses TRBV5-1 and TRBJ1-2; D is unclear. The V and J ends lost 4 bases and 8 bases respectively, with 15 bases between them. This CDR3 region has 13 residues. The germline V gene has CDR1 SGHRS and CDR2 YFSETQ.

This clonotype occurred many times. The chain recombines TRBV12-3 or TRBV12-4 with TRBJ2-7; TRBD1 is a possible D gene (6 bases). Trimming pared 4 bases from V and 4 bases from J, leaving 8 bases between. The CDR3 totals 12 residues. CDR3 nucleotides: TGTGCCAGCAGTTCACAGGGTTACGAGCAGTACTTC. It yields the protein CASSSQGYEQYF.

At least ten counts were recorded for this clonotype. The chain recombines TRBV12-3 or TRBV12-4 with TRBJ1-2; TRBD1 is a possible D gene (5 bases). V was trimmed by 6 bases and J by 4 bases, leaving 15 bases between them. CDR3 length: 14 amino acids. The CDR3, as DNA: TGTGCCAGCAGACGGGACCATTTCTCCTATGGCTACACCTTC. Its translation: CASRRDHFSYGYTF.

This clonotype has more than one count but fewer than ten. This chain joins TRBV3-1 and TRBJ2-5, with D uncertain. The length of the CDR3 is 12 residues. V gave up 1 base and J gave up 7 bases, with 7 bases separating them. CDR1 and CDR2 (germline): LGHDT, YNNKEL (reference sequence). The CDR3 DNA reads as TGTGCCAGCAGCCAAGGTCGTGGGACCCAGTACTTC. Translating it yields CASSQGRGTQYF.

This clonotype was recorded at least ten times. V usage is TRBV29-1 and J usage is TRBJ1-2, with TRBD1 matching 8 bases. After removal of 3 bases from V and 3 bases from J, the junction contained 3 bases not matched to a gene. The CDR3 spans 13 residues. Per germline, CDR1 SQVTM and CDR2 ANQGSEA. CDR3 amino acids: CSVDQGAHYGYTF. CDR3 coding DNA: TGCAGCGTTGATCAGGGGGCCCACTATGGCTACACCTTC.